The 28 T cell receptor beta chains presented below share a single source sample, sequenced in a study of CXCR3-negative and CXCR3-positive naive CD8 T cells (dated by TCRdb to between 2019 and 2020). No antigen is known for these receptors. General findings and caveats noted by the study authors: TRB CDR3s from CXCR3-positive naive cells showed higher hydrophobicity (lower Kidera factor 4), lower energy, and higher strength and volume indices than CXCR3-negative naive cells.

This sample was sequenced with a NextSeq 550. The Human TCR Profiling Kit (MiLaboratory) was used to prepare UMI-labeled 5' RACE TRB cDNA libraries. TCRdb reprocessed the reads, so every CDR3 protein sequence counts as one entry and DNA is not shown. The sample table records about 98,000 distinct CDR3 sequences. The top ten clonotypes cover around 1% of the sample. Material for sequencing was naive CXCR3+ CD8+ T cells from blood. Sample cell subset or site, as interpreted from the label and publication: CD45RO-CCR7+CD27+CD95- naive CD8+ T cells expressing CXCR3 (TNR3+). The receptors come from a human donor in good health. Some clones in this sample may be carry-over from other donors' samples.

The chain uses TRBV7-9 and TRBJ1-3. Germline V lookup: CDR1 SEHNR, CDR2 FQNEAQ (reference sequence). The CDR3 is 23 amino acids. The CDR3 sequence: CASSLTLPKQELGRRRPGNTIYF. Together with reference TRBV7-9 and TRBJ1-3, the CDR3 gives the full variable domain: DTGVSQNPRHKITKRGQNVTFRCDPISEHNRLYWYRQTLGQGPEFLTYFQNEAQLEKSRLLSDRFSAERPKGSFSTLEIQRTEQGDSAMYLCASSLTLPKQELGRRRPGNTIYFGEGSWLTVV.

This chain connects TRBV28 to TRBJ2-6; lacking DNA, the TRBD1 call made by TCRdb goes unchecked. Germline CDR1 MDHEN, CDR2 SYDVKM. The CDR3 sequence is 19 residues long. The CDR3 spells CASSLAGWRVQGGANVLTF.

V is TRBV7-3 and J is TRBJ2-1; as DNA is missing, the TRBD2 call by TCRdb cannot be tested. CDR1 and CDR2 from the germline V gene are SGHTA and FQGTGA. This CDR3 has 18 amino acids. This chain's CDR3 is CASSLTAFLGTSGGEQFF.

V and J are TRBV28 and TRBJ2-7; TCRdb selects TRBD1, and the lack of DNA leaves this call unchecked. The CDR3 extends over 16 amino acids. From germline, CDR1 is MDHEN and CDR2 SYDVKM. The CDR3 here is CASSLWGQGFFGEQYF.

V gene TRBV4-1 combines with J gene TRBJ2-1. The CDR3 has 15 residues. Germline V gene lookup returns CDR1 MGHRA and CDR2 YSYEKL. The CDR3 region is CASSQGVVGYNEQLF.

V gene TRBV4-1 combines with J gene TRBJ2-7; TCRdb's D call of TRBD1 is untestable without DNA. The CDR3 is 15 residues long. From germline, CDR1 is MGHRA and CDR2 YSYEKL. CDR3 loop: CPSSPTGGGSYEQYF.

This rearrangement joins TRBV5-5 to TRBJ2-1. The length of the CDR3 is 14 residues. CDR1 SGHKS and CDR2 YYEKEE come from the germline V gene (reference sequence). The CDR3 sequence: CASSSGLITNLQFF.

The chain is built from TRBV28 and TRBJ1-2; the TCRdb D gene call, TRBD1, has no DNA to confirm it. Germline loops: CDR1 MDHEN, CDR2 SYDVKM. The CDR3 covers 14 residues. The CDR3 is CASRADPGYGGYTF.

This chain connects TRBV6-2 or TRBV6-3 to TRBJ2-1; TCRdb outputs TRBD1, but without DNA this stays unchecked. This CDR3 has 15 residues. Germline CDR1 MNHEY, CDR2 SVGEGT. The chain's CDR3 is CASSYGWGGRNEQFF.

The chain combines TRBV13 with TRBJ1-1. In germline, CDR1 is PRHDT, CDR2 FYEKMQ (reference sequence). The CDR3 loop spans 15 amino acids. The CDR3 loop reads CASSLGQRMNTEAFF.

The chain has TRBV29-1 and TRBJ1-3. The germline V gene has CDR1 SQVTM and CDR2 ANQGSEA. The CDR3 consists of 15 residues. CDR3 amino acids: CSVEGTPKSGNTIYF. The whole variable domain, remainder taken from reference TRBV29-1 and TRBJ1-3, is SAVISQKPSRDICQRGTSLTIQCQVDSQVTMMFWYRQQPGQSLTLIATANQGSEATYESGFVIDKFPISRPNLTFSTLTVSNMSPEDSSIYLCSVEGTPKSGNTIYFGEGSWLTVV.

The chain carries TRBV27 and TRBJ2-1; without DNA, the TCRdb call of TRBD1 cannot be checked. This CDR3 region has 15 residues. Germline-derived CDR1 and CDR2 are MNHEY and SMNVEV (reference sequence). The CDR3 protein is CASSTGTGGFNEQFF.

CDR3 region: CASSFPRGDSLPGREKLFF. This chain connects TRBV12-3 or TRBV12-4 to TRBJ1-4; TCRdb proposes TRBD1, but this gene call is untestable without DNA. The CDR3 covers 19 residues.

The chain links TRBV5-1 to TRBJ1-1. CDR1 SGHRS and CDR2 YFSETQ come from the germline V gene. The CDR3 is made up of 16 amino acids. The CDR3 loop reads CASSLVTGGVNTEAFF.

The chain is built from TRBV7-6 and TRBJ2-5; TCRdb indicates TRBD2, and absent DNA this call remains unverified. This CDR3 contains 16 residues. Germline V gene lookup returns CDR1 SGHVS and CDR2 FNYEAQ. This CDR3 is CASGYPREGLQETQYF.

This chain links TRBV20-1 with TRBJ1-5. Germline CDR1 reads DFQATT; CDR2 reads SNEGSKA (reference sequence). CDR3 length: 14 amino acids. CDR3 loop: CSARSWEENQPQHF.

The chain couples TRBV27 to TRBJ2-5; the D call from TCRdb, TRBD1, cannot be confirmed without DNA. Germline V gene lookup returns CDR1 MNHEY and CDR2 SMNVEV (reference sequence). The CDR3 sequence is 16 residues long. CDR3 sequence reads: CASSPSGRYTQETQYF.

This rearrangement joins TRBV12-3 or TRBV12-4 to TRBJ2-5; TCRdb lists TRBD1, though no DNA is available to test this call. The CDR3 runs 16 residues. Here the CDR3 reads CASSFGQVLGQETQYF.

The chain links TRBV14 to TRBJ1-1; TCRdb selects TRBD1, and the lack of DNA leaves this call unchecked. Looked up from germline, CDR1 is SGHDN and CDR2 is FVKESK. The CDR3 loop spans 18 amino acids. CDR3 residues: CASSQRAGGYLAFTEAFF. The complete variable domain, with remaining parts taken from reference TRBV14 and TRBJ1-1, reads EAGVTQFPSHSVIEKGQTVTLRCDPISGHDNLYWYRRVMGKEIKFLLHFVKESKQDESGMPNNRFLAERTGGTYSTLKVQPAELEDSGVYFCASSQRAGGYLAFTEAFFGQGTRLTVV.

This chain links TRBV7-3 with TRBJ2-7; TCRdb reports TRBD1, a call that lacks DNA to check it against. CDR1 is SGHTA, CDR2 FQGTGA, per germline. The CDR3 spans 13 residues. This chain's CDR3 is CASSSDRAGEQYF.

The chain recombines TRBV20-1 with TRBJ2-7; TCRdb calls TRBD2, which cannot be checked without DNA. The CDR3 is 14 amino acids. Per germline, CDR1 DFQATT and CDR2 SNEGSKA (reference sequence). The CDR3 reads CSARVRLAGVEQYF.

The rearrangement links TRBV5-1 to TRBJ2-1. This CDR3 is 12 amino acids long. CDR1 and CDR2 (germline): SGHRS, YFSETQ. The CDR3 protein is CASSSAYNEQFF.

The CDR3 is CASSKQGAYRELFF. The chain is built from TRBV6-6 and TRBJ2-2; the TCRdb call, TRBD1, lacks DNA for checking. This CDR3 comprises 14 residues. Germline CDR1 and CDR2: MNHNY and SVGAGI (reference sequence).

This chain links TRBV6-5 with TRBJ2-7. The germline V gene encodes CDR1 MNHEY and CDR2 SVGAGI. The CDR3 loop spans 13 amino acids. The CDR3 is CASSYSSGNEQYF.

J is TRBJ1-2 and V is TRBV28; TCRdb indicates TRBD1, and absent DNA this call remains unverified. The CDR3 has 15 residues. CDR1 and CDR2 (germline): MDHEN, SYDVKM. The CDR3 spells CASSLHDGGERGYTF.

The chain couples TRBV7-2 to TRBJ1-4; TCRdb gives TRBD1 as the D gene, but with no DNA this cannot be confirmed. The CDR3 runs 17 residues. Germline-derived CDR1 and CDR2 are SGHTA and FQGNSA. CDR3 region: CASSATGGGRTNEKLFF. Looking up the rest from reference TRBV7-2 and TRBJ1-4 gives the full variable domain: GAGVSQSPSNKVTEKGKDVELRCDPISGHTALYWYRQSLGQGLEFLIYFQGNSAPDKSGLPSDRFSAERTGGSVSTLTIQRTQQEDSAVYLCASSATGGGRTNEKLFFGSGTQLSVL.

J is TRBJ2-5 and V is TRBV6-5; TCRdb names TRBD1, which stays unverified in the absence of DNA. The CDR3 is 15 residues long. CDR1 and CDR2 from the germline V gene are MNHEY and SVGAGI. This CDR3 reads CASSYDRPPSWAQYF.

The rearrangement links TRBV19 to TRBJ1-2. The CDR3 consists of 12 residues. The V gene's germline CDR1 is LNHDA and CDR2 SQIVND (reference sequence). The CDR3 sequence: CASGTVWLGYTF.